The clone carrying this TCR beta chain was counted at least ten times. Its cognate antigen is unknown. These data belong to a study of molecular identifiers for immune sequencing clone quantification. Whole-study results and caveats: For effector cells, clones above 20 RNA copies held over 98% of molecules; for naive cells, under 1%.

TCRdb passed the PCR reads through MiXCR, listing each CDR3 protein once. In the table there are tens of thousands of distinct CDR3 sequences, roughly 15% of which are singletons. Naive CD8 T cells were picked out by sorting for CD8+CD4-CCR7+CD45RA+. The sequenced material came from naive CD8+ T cells from blood, with Jurkat cell RNA spiked in. Subset in this sample: FACS-sorted CD8+CD4-CCR7+CD45RA+ naive T cells. This receptor was obtained from a human donor in good health. Some libraries in this study had Jurkat cell RNA spiked in.

The CDR3 here is CASSLGHNPQETQYF. CDR3 bases: TGTGCCAGCAGCTTGGGACATAACCCCCAAGAGACCCAGTACTTC. The V call is TRBV5-4, the J call TRBJ2-5; D call uncertain. Germline CDR1 is SGHNT and CDR2 is YYREEE (reference sequence). The CDR3 is made up of 15 amino acids. Trimming stripped 0 bases from V and 1 base from J, with 10 bases between.